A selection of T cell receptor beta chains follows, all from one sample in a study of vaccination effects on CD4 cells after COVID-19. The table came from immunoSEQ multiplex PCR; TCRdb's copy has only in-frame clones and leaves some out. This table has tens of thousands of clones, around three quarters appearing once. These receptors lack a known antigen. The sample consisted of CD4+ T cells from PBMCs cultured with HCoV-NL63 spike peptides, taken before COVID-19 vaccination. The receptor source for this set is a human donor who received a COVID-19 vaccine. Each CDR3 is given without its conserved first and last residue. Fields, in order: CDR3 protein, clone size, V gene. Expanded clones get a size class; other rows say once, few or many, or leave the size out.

CDR3 protein: ASSPGGQTGNTIY
clone size: few
V gene: TRBV5-4

CDR3 protein: ASSLATQGPYGYT
clone size: -
V gene: TRBV7-2

CDR3 protein: ASSRVGTPSLGTEAF
clone size: -
V gene: TRBV2

CDR3 protein: ASSFDPSGPSSYNEQF
clone size: -
V gene: TRBV7-9

CDR3 protein: ASNSLGNLNTEAF
clone size: once
V gene: TRBV19

CDR3 protein: ASRRTGFRNTIY
clone size: -
V gene: TRBV3-1/TRBV3-2

CDR3 protein: ASSVVPNTGELF
clone size: -
V gene: TRBV9

CDR3 protein: ASSPVPWSTQY
clone size: -
V gene: TRBV18

CDR3 protein: ASSYLRTDNYGYT
clone size: -
V gene: TRBV6-6

CDR3 protein: ASSLGGHKLGTQY
clone size: -
V gene: TRBV5-4

CDR3 protein: ATRDRASYGSPLH
clone size: -
V gene: TRBV19

CDR3 protein: ASSPGHYPTEAF
clone size: -
V gene: TRBV5-1

CDR3 protein: ASSGEWSPLSGNTIY
clone size: -
V gene: TRBV6-1

CDR3 protein: ASSLTGLDYGYT
clone size: -
V gene: TRBV4-1

CDR3 protein: ASSMFRGNTEAF
clone size: -
V gene: TRBV5-1

CDR3 protein: ASSQDMTGQIQY
clone size: -
V gene: TRBV4-1

CDR3 protein: ASGLVKDGQGWTFSNQPQH
clone size: -
V gene: TRBV12-5

CDR3 protein: ASSQGASVTPEKLF
clone size: -
V gene: TRBV3-1/TRBV3-2

CDR3 protein: ASSLRAATNTGELF
clone size: -
V gene: TRBV7-2

CDR3 protein: ASSSRTLATNEKLF
clone size: -
V gene: TRBV5-1

CDR3 protein: AISRLAGGDNEQF
clone size: -
V gene: TRBV10-3

CDR3 protein: ASSLRGTDTQY
clone size: once
V gene: TRBV5-6

CDR3 protein: ASSGGARNIQY
clone size: -
V gene: TRBV7-9

CDR3 protein: ASSYPPRTSGGNTIY
clone size: once
V gene: TRBV6-2/TRBV6-3

CDR3 protein: ATSEPSGGPSTTDTQY
clone size: -
V gene: TRBV24-1

CDR3 protein: ASSVDPGNTIY
clone size: few
V gene: TRBV5-1

CDR3 protein: ASSIVRLGSQPQH
clone size: -
V gene: TRBV19

CDR3 protein: ASSPQAGYTDTQY
clone size: -
V gene: TRBV7-2

CDR3 protein: AWRRTGKAF
clone size: -
V gene: TRBV30

CDR3 protein: ASSTDGRTEAF
clone size: -
V gene: TRBV6-6

CDR3 protein: ASRDQGNSPLH
clone size: -
V gene: TRBV28

CDR3 protein: ASSEPGQGRISNQPQH
clone size: -
V gene: TRBV6-4

CDR3 protein: ASSQRPGDTEAF
clone size: -
V gene: TRBV23-1

CDR3 protein: ASSLDRGKTEAF
clone size: -
V gene: TRBV6-5

CDR3 protein: ASSLFPGNTEAF
clone size: -
V gene: TRBV7-2

CDR3 protein: ASSQLYRQETQY
clone size: once
V gene: TRBV7-9

CDR3 protein: TSTRRTSGETQY
clone size: -
V gene: TRBV6-5

CDR3 protein: ASSLVGNMNTEAF
clone size: -
V gene: TRBV7-2

CDR3 protein: ASIRGGKDTQY
clone size: -
V gene: TRBV2